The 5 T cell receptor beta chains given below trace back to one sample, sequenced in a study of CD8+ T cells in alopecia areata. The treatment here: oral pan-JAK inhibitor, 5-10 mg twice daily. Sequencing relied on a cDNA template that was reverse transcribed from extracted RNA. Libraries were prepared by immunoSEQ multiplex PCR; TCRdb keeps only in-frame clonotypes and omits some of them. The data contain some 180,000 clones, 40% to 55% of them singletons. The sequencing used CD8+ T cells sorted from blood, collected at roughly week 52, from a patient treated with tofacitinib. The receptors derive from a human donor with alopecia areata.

As DNA, the CDR3 is TGTGCCAGCAGGCCGGGACAGGAAACAGATACGCAGTATTTT. This translates into CASRPGQETDTQYF. The rearrangement joins TRBV2 to TRBJ2-3; 8 nucleotides align to TRBD1. The CDR3 length is 14 residues. Trimming cost V 6 bases and J 3 bases; bases outside gene matches: 5. Germline CDR1 is SNHLY and CDR2 is FYNNEI.

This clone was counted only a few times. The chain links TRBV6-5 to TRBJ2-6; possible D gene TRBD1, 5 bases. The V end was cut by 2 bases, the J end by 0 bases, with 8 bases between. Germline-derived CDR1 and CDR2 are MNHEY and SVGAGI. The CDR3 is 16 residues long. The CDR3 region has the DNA TGTGCCAGCAGTTACGGGCAGGGCTCTGGGGCCAACGTCCTGACTTTC. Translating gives CASSYGQGSGANVLTF.

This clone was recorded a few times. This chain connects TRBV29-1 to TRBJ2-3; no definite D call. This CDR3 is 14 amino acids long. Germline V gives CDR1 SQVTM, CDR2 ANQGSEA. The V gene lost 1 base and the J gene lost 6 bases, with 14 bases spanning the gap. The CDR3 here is CSVEGGRGSDTQYF. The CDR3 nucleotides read TGCAGCGTTGAAGGAGGACGTGGTTCTGATACGCAGTATTTT.

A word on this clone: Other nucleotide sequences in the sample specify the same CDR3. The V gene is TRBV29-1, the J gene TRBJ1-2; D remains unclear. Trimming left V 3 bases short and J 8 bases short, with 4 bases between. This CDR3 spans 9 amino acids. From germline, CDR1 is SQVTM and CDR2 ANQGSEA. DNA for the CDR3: TGCAGCGTTGAGGGGGGCTACACCTTC. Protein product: CSVEGGYTF. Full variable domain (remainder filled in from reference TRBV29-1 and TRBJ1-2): SAVISQKPSRDICQRGTSLTIQCQVDSQVTMMFWYRQQPGQSLTLIATANQGSEATYESGFVIDKFPISRPNLTFSTLTVSNMSPEDSSIYLCSVEGGYTFGSGTRLTVV.

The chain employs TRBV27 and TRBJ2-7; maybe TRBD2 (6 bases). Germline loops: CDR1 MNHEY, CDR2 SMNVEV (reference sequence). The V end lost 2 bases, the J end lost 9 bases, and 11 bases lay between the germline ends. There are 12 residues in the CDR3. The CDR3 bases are TGTGCCAGCAGTTTAGTCGGGGGTCGGCAGTACTTC. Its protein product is CASSLVGGRQYF.